This record concerns one TCR beta chain sequence. There is no known antigen for this receptor. Libraries were prepared through the immunoSEQ multiplex PCR assay. For the multiplex PCR, a mixture combining 60 forward primers for TCR Vbeta segments and 13 reverse primers for TCR Jbeta segments was used. The CDR3 region of rearranged TCR beta genes was amplified from genomic DNA with a multiplex PCR assay. On the Illumina HiSeq System, the amplified TCR beta libraries were sequenced as 87-base-pair reads. The authors' pipeline ran thus. A later analysis counted about 82 million unique TCR beta chains across the 600 to 850 repertoires, and 9 million to 14 million of these chains were shared by at least two donors. To remove PCR and sequencing errors, raw reads were error-corrected and collapsed into unique sequences using a nearest-neighbor algorithm that merged closely related sequences. V, D and J gene segments were assigned by aligning CDR3 sequences to IMGT reference sequences. Each retained sequence needed at least a six-nucleotide match to both a V gene segment and a J gene segment. Rearrangements were called productive when the CDR3 lacked stop codons and stayed in frame with V and J; all others were non-productive. Following IMGT convention, CDR3 was defined as the stretch from the second conserved V-encoded cysteine up to the conserved J-encoded phenylalanine. The earlier analysis of some 550 of the donors excluded any sequence lacking an unambiguous match to a single V gene segment. In an earlier analysis of approximately 590 of the donors, a V segment was called functional when productive rearrangements were above 56.7%, and segregating when the standard deviation between donors exceeded 5%. A statistical classification framework was developed to diagnose cytomegalovirus status using the catalog of TCR beta chain sequences. In a later analysis, TCR nucleotide sequences were compared against IMGT/GENE-DB human TR gene sequences so that V and J genes could be assigned. The TCRdist pipeline was used in a later analysis to assign CDR3 sequences and most-parsimonious VDJ recombination scenarios. In a later analysis, every TCR beta chain was defined by the combination of its CDR3 amino acid sequence and its V-gene family, and reads without a unique V-gene family were dropped. In a later analysis, a few hundred highly shared, low-generation-probability nucleotide sequences were removed to address suspected cross-contamination and a sequencing artifact. In a later analysis, a clonal expansion index was calculated for each public chain from normalized within-repertoire ranks of inferred template counts. A later analysis computed generation probabilities with a VDJ recombination model fitted to out-of-frame rearrangements, and checked the results against IGoR. A later analysis scored TCR-TCR, TCR-HLA and TCR-CMV co-occurrence with hypergeometric tests, applying a repertoire-size bias correction to TCR pairs. To estimate false discovery rates, a later analysis permuted the HLA or CMV assignments 20 times. In a later analysis, co-occurring TCRs were grouped with DBSCAN, and TCRdist sequence similarity was added when clustering was performed within HLA-allele-positive subsets. Repertoires with fewer than 30,000 or more than 120,000 public chains, plus five repertoires with anomalous nucleotide sharing, were excluded from co-occurrence clustering. In TCRdb, the immuneACCESS table is reduced to in-frame sequences with V and J assigned. These tables do not hold every clone; where another copy was compared, an unresolved V gene accounts for under half, and the others remain unexplained. V, J and clone size were drawn from that table, and D and trimming were deduced from the DNA. This sample's table lists approximately 100,000 clones. Of the sample, approximately 3.7% falls within the top ten clones.

The cohort consisted of fewer than 700 healthy bone marrow donors. At the time of sampling, all cohort members were nominally healthy, though unrecorded immune exposures were likely present. The donor tested CMV seronegative and was one of the 352 seronegative cohort members. A peripheral blood sample was provided by each donor, and peripheral blood mononuclear cells were used for TCR beta sequencing. Genomic DNA was extracted from the blood cell samples with the Qiagen DNeasy Blood Extraction Kit. V is reduced by 7 bases and J by 3 bases, leaving a spacing of 10 bases between them. As encoded in the germline V gene, CDR1 is WSHSY while CDR2 is SAAADI. The CDR3 spans 12 residues, from the cysteine through the phenylalanine. Only CDR3 DNA remains: 36 bases, in frame from the first base. The data belong to a study of cytomegalovirus exposure and HLA in healthy donors (dated by TCRdb to about 2017). With respect to the entire study: According to an earlier analysis of a few hundred of the donors, roughly 180 million T cells yielded 117 million unique TCR beta sequences and about 300 Gb of sequence data. An early release that covered about 600 HLA-typed donors contained around 300 gigabases of sequencing data and 85 million to 100 million unique TCR sequences. The genetic ancestry cluster associated with self-reported Caucasian donors included 81% of the roughly 400 genotyped donors. The study aimed to test whether signatures of past pathogen exposure could be identified by cataloging public T cell receptors. Using immunosequencing, the study profiled T cell repertoires from fewer than 850 subjects and related those repertoires to cytomegalovirus serostatus. Along with the approximately 700-subject first cohort, a separate validation cohort of over a hundred different subjects was used. To predict cytomegalovirus infection status, the study brought together high-throughput TCR immunosequencing, statistical association of individual TCRs with disease status, and machine learning. A later analysis re-analyzed previously published TCR beta repertoires from 660 or so donors and added high-resolution HLA genotyping to study TCR occurrence patterns. Rather than using new phenotypic data, the later analysis identified candidate immune exposures from TCR beta sequences and from how often those sequences occurred across donors. An earlier analysis of fewer than 700 of the donors applied high-throughput TCR beta sequencing to assess whether each TCR beta V gene segment acted as functional or pseudogenic. Donor age, sex, ethnicity and CMV serostatus were compiled together with the repertoire data. Genome-wide SNP genotypes for about 65% of the roughly 670 donors were used in a later genetic analysis, which treated that subset as a discovery cohort. All discovery cohort repertoires had been generated using a single sequencing platform. Class I and class II HLA loci were covered by the typing at four-digit resolution. The number of donors typed differed by locus, with about 629-630 for A, B, C, DRB1 and DQB1, 522 for DQA1, 600 to 610 for DPA1, and some 450 for DPB1. Roughly 5 DR-DQ haplotypes were treated as single units for association and clustering because of strong linkage in the cohort. On average, roughly 240,000 unique TCR beta nucleotide sequences were sequenced per donor among 300 to 500 genotyped donors of the cohort, with roughly 18% of those sequences being non-productive.

Paper-wide results and their limitations: Linkage disequilibrium might explain the correlated functional status among segregating V segments, but an unknown experimental factor could not be excluded. A further reported finding was that TCR beta sequences accurately predicted the HLA-A and HLA-B alleles for most subjects in the first cohort. Specific HLA alleles were associated with 16,951 TCR beta sequences at a false discovery rate of 0.05 in a later analysis. When HLA alleles, especially DR and DQ, strongly co-occurred, TCR associations were difficult to assign to individual alleles. In a later genetic analysis, a missense DCLRE1C variant was associated with V-gene and J-gene trimming of TCR beta chains, and the association was replicated in an independent cohort. The study gave a list of about 170 TCR beta chains associated with cytomegalovirus. According to a later analysis, most CMV-associated TCR beta chains appeared to be HLA-restricted, and the HLA associations seemed to be driven largely by CMV exposure. This cohort had only TCR beta chains sequenced, and the lack of alpha or paired-chain data limited which features could be detected. According to a later genetic analysis, donors in an Asian-associated ancestry cluster had fewer N-insertions in productive TCRs than the roughly 700-donor mean. A group of highly shared sequence variants was considered likely to be a technical artifact of the sequencing pipeline. Cytomegalovirus status was reported to be diagnosed by the classifier with high specificity and sensitivity in both the original and validation cohorts. The earlier analysis of 587 of the donors excluded roughly 17 rarely observed V segments, including chromosome 9 orphons, because counts were too low. While some public TCRs were present in many individuals, most TCR sequences turned up only very rarely across donors. It was suggested by the authors that the approach could potentially be generalized to other disease states and immunological phenotypes. Because the 87-base-pair reads could not distinguish some IMGT-functional V segments, including TRBV6-2 and TRBV6-3, those segments were excluded. Because some donors lacked HLA typing at each locus, the association tests relied only on the typed subset. A later analysis found that HLA-associated TCR beta chains were more clonally expanded and had lower generation probabilities than equally common non-associated chains. The only immune exposure information available for the cohort was CMV serostatus. In a later analysis, the rate of TCR association differed among HLA loci, with DRB1 alleles having the most associated TCRs and HLA-C alleles having the fewest. Presence/absence analyses assumed roughly uniform sequencing depth across donors, an assumption that may not hold. A few of the identified cytomegalovirus-associated TCR beta chains were confirmed in vitro to be specific for cytomegalovirus antigens. In an earlier analysis of around 600 of the donors, most TCR beta V segments were observed in productive rearrangements about 90% or about 30% of the time, broadly matching IMGT annotations. In a later analysis, several top co-occurrence clusters were reported to appear linked to parvovirus B19, influenza, CMV and Epstein-Barr virus.

The sequence was obtained from a man in his forties or fifties in good health and CMV-seronegative. Sequenced material: PBMCs. The receptor chain draws on TRBV10-2 and TRBJ2-7, with a weak D call of TRBD2 (5 bases match). The CDR3 protein sequence reads: CASTTGNYEQYF. The base sequence is TGCGCCAGCACTACGGGGAACTACGAGCAGTACTTC.